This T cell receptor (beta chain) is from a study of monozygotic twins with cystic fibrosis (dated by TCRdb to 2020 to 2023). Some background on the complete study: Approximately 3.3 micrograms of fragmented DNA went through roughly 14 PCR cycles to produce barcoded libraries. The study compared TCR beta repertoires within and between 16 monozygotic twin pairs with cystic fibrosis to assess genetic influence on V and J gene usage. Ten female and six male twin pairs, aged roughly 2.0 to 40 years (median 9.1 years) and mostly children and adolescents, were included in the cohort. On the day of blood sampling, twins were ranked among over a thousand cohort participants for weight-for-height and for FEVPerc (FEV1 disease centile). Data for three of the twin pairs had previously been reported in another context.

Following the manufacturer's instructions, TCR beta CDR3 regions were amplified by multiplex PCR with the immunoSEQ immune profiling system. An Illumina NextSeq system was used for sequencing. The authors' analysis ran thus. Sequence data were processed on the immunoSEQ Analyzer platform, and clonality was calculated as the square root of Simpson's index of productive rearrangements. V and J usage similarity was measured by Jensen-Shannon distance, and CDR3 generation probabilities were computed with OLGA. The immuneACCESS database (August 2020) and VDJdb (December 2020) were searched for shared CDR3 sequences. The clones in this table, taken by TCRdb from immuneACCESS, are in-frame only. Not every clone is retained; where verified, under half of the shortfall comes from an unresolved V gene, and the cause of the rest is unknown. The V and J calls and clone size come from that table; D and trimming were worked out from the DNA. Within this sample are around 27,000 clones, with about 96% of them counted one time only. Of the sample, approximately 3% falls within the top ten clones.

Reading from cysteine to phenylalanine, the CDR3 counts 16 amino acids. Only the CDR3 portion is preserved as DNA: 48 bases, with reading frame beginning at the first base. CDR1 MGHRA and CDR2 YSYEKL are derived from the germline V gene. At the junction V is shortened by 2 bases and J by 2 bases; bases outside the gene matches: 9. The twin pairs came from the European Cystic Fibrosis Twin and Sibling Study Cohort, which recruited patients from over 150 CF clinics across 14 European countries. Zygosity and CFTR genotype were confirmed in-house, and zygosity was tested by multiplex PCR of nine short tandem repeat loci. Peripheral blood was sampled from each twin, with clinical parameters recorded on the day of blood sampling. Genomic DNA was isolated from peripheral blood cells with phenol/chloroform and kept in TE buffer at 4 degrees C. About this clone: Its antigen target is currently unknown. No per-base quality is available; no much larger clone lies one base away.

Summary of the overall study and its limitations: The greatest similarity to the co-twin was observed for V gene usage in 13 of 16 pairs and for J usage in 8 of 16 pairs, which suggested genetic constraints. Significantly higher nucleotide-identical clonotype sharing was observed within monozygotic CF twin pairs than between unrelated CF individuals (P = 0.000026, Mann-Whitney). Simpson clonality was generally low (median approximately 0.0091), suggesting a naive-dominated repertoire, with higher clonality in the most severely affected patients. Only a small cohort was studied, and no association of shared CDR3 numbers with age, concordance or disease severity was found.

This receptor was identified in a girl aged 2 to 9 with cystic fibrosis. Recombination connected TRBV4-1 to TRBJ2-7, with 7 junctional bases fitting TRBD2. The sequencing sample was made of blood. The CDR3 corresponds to CASSQLSGVGAYEQYF. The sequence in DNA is TGCGCCAGCAGCCAATTAAGCGGGGTGGGTGCCTACGAGCAGTACTTC.